This T cell receptor beta chain originates from a study of graft-versus-host responses after intestinal transplantation. Study at large: Each patient got anti-thymocyte globulin induction, then tacrolimus and steroids for around three years.

This clone has just a few counts. The CDR3 runs to 14 residues. With 0 bases removed from V and 0 bases from J, the gap between germline ends came to 7 bases. In germline, CDR1 is SGHTS, CDR2 YDEGEE. Some 200,000 CFSE-labeled responder cells were plated with some 200,000 irradiated, violet-dye-labeled stimulator cells. CFSE-low proliferating responders, CD3+CD4+ and CD3+CD8+, were sorted post-reaction. Produced via immunoSEQ multiplex PCR; TCRdb's table is partial and in-frame only. The data hold 10,000 to 15,000 clones, with about a third observed a single time. Study-level results: Detected in recipient marrow were GvH clones, some of which were first observed in ileum or blood. High graft-versus-host to host-versus-graft clonal ratios were found in allografts of patients who had graft-donor T cell macrochimerism.

V gene TRBV5-8 combines with J gene TRBJ2-7, with D uncertain. The source was alloreactive CD8+ T cells from a mixed lymphocyte reaction culture, collected before intestinal transplant. Subset indicated: CFSE-low proliferating T cells sorted from roughly 6-day pre-transplant mixed lymphocyte reaction (GvH or HvG direction). The receptor's source is a human patient who received an intestinal transplant. The CDR3 region is CASSLDPPSYEQYF. CDR3 sequence (DNA): TGTGCCAGCAGCTTGGATCCTCCCTCCTACGAGCAGTACTTC.